This T cell receptor beta chain is drawn from a study of Ad26.COV2.S vaccination and SARS-CoV-2 variants. Treatment of the sample: around 19 received Ad26.COV2.S at low or high dose, single or two shots; roughly 5 received placebo; per-sample allocation not given. Sampling occurred on day 63 after the first vaccine or placebo injection. The germline V gene encodes CDR1 SGHNT and CDR2 YYREEE (reference sequence). The CDR3 has 14 residues. Trimming pared 4 bases from V and 4 bases from J, leaving 14 bases between. Assay: immunoSEQ multiplex PCR; the TCRdb copy retains only in-frame clones and omits some. The table lists approximately 400,000 clones, about 85% of them singletons.

The source was peripheral blood, collected in a trial of Ad26.COV2.S vaccine versus placebo. This chain links TRBV5-4 with TRBJ1-2, with D possibly TRBD1 on 5 matching bases. The source is a person aged 18 to 65 who received the Ad26.COV2.S COVID-19 vaccine or a placebo. CDR3 DNA: TGTGCCAGCAGCCTCCACGGGGGAAGCTATGGCTACACCTTC. This translates into CASSLHGGSYGYTF.